The 26 T cell receptor beta chains below were found in one sample sequenced in a study of blood T cell repertoires in COVID-19. Assay used: immunoSEQ multiplex PCR; TCRdb lists only in-frame clones, some missing. The sample carries tens of thousands of clones, 88% recorded once. Sequenced: peripheral blood. Receptors originate from a human donor in a cohort sampled during active COVID-19.

The chain recombines TRBV18 with TRBJ2-7, with 12 bases fitting TRBD1. The CDR3 covers 15 residues. Germline V gives CDR1 KGHSH, CDR2 LQKENI. V was pared by 4 bases and J by 4 bases, with 5 bases of the junction left unmatched. The CDR3 loop reads CASSHPGQGAYEQYF. The CDR3 nucleotides are TGTGCCAGCTCACACCCGGGACAGGGGGCTTACGAGCAGTACTTC.

The chain joins TRBV6-2 or TRBV6-3 to TRBJ2-1; TRBD2 matches at 13 bases. V shed 6 bases and J 12 bases; nucleotides not matched to a gene: 8. Looked up from germline, CDR1 is MNHEY and CDR2 is SVGEGT. This CDR3 spans 14 amino acids. The chain's CDR3 is CASSKGLAGRGQFF. The CDR3 region has the DNA TGTGCCAGCAGCAAGGGACTAGCGGGACGGGGGCAGTTCTTC.

V and J are TRBV30 and TRBJ1-5, with 7 bases fitting TRBD1. V was pared by 2 bases and J by 3 bases, with 4 bases of the junction left unmatched. The CDR3 covers 14 residues. Germline CDR1 reads GTSNPN; CDR2 reads SVGIG (reference sequence). The CDR3 nucleotides are TGTGCCTGGAGTAGGGGACAGATCAATCAGCCCCAGCATTTT. It yields the protein CAWSRGQINQPQHF. The variable domain in full, with the rest retrieved from reference TRBV30 and TRBJ1-5, is SQTIHQWPATLVQPVGSPLSLECTVEGTSNPNLYWYRQAAGRGLQLLFYSVGIGQISSEVPQNLSASRPQDRQFILSSKKLLLSDSGFYLCAWSRGQINQPQHFGDGTRLSIL.

The chain links TRBV7-2 to TRBJ1-2; 7 bases align to TRBD1. Germline V gene data show CDR1 as SGHTA and CDR2 as FQGNSA. The V segment lost 7 bases and the J segment 2 bases; nucleotides outside the gene matches: 7. The CDR3 runs 14 residues. Here the CDR3 reads CASTSGGGNYGYTF. In DNA, the CDR3 is TGTGCCAGCACCTCCGGAGGGGGCAACTATGGCTACACCTTC.

The chain uses TRBV11-3 and TRBJ2-1; 14 bases map to TRBD2. In germline, CDR1 is SGHNT, CDR2 YENEEA. Losses at the gene ends were 4 bases for V and 8 bases for J; bases not matched to a gene: 7. The CDR3 is 16 amino acids. The CDR3 loop is CASSSGTSGSSYEQFF. The CDR3, as DNA: TGTGCCAGCAGCTCCGGGACTAGCGGGAGTAGCTATGAGCAGTTCTTC.

V gene TRBV7-9 combines with J gene TRBJ2-6; perhaps TRBD1 as D (6 bases). Trimming shortened V by 5 bases and J by 2 bases, and 16 bases separated the two germline ends. The CDR3 covers 17 residues. Per germline, CDR1 SEHNR and CDR2 FQNEAQ (reference sequence). The CDR3 nucleotides read TGTGCCAGCAGCGTAGGAACAGGGTTTGCTGGGGCCAACGTCCTGACTTTC. Its protein is CASSVGTGFAGANVLTF.

The V call is TRBV5-1, the J call TRBJ2-7, with D perhaps TRBD1 (6 bases). V dropped 0 bases and J dropped 5 bases, with 15 bases sitting between them. CDR1 is SGHRS, CDR2 YFSETQ, per germline. The CDR3 is made up of 15 amino acids. The CDR3 sequence: CASSLAISGVHEQYF. CDR3 in DNA: TGCGCCAGCAGCTTGGCCATTTCAGGGGTTCACGAGCAGTACTTC.

The V and J genes are TRBV19 and TRBJ1-1, with D perhaps TRBD1 (5 bases). CDR1 LNHDA and CDR2 SQIVND come from the germline V gene (reference sequence). Trimming took 6 bases from V and 1 from J, leaving 15 bases between them. This CDR3 region has 15 residues. Written as DNA, the CDR3 is TGTGCCAGTAGCACAGGACCCTCCACGAACACTGAAGCTTTCTTT. Residues: CASSTGPSTNTEAFF.

The genes are TRBV5-4 and TRBJ2-7, with 10 positions matching TRBD1. Germline V gene data show CDR1 as SGHNT and CDR2 as YYREEE (reference sequence). V was pared by 1 base and J by 6 bases, with 7 bases of the junction left unmatched. The CDR3 runs 15 residues. The CDR3 sequence is CASSLSRQGATEQYF. The CDR3 DNA reads TGTGCCAGCAGCTTGTCGCGACAGGGGGCGACCGAGCAGTACTTC.

The rearrangement joins TRBV5-4 to TRBJ2-2; 7 bases map to TRBD1. Looked up from germline, CDR1 is SGHNT and CDR2 is YYREEE (reference sequence). There are 15 residues in the CDR3. V trimming: 2 bases; J trimming: 0 bases; junction bases outside the gene matches: 1. The chain's CDR3 is CASSLGTANTGELFF. CDR3 in DNA: TGTGCCAGCAGCTTAGGGACAGCGAACACCGGGGAGCTGTTTTTT.

The V call is TRBV19, the J call TRBJ2-2, with TRBD2 identical over 9 bases. The germline gives CDR1 LNHDA, CDR2 SQIVND (reference sequence). V lost 1 base to trimming and J lost 7 bases; unmatched junction nucleotides: 7. The CDR3 runs to 16 residues. The CDR3 DNA is TGTGCCAGTAGTATAGCCCTAGCGGGGTTTATCGGGGAGCTGTTTTTT. Protein sequence: CASSIALAGFIGELFF.

This clone showed up just a few times. The chain joins TRBV19 to TRBJ2-7; 8 nucleotides match TRBD2. The CDR3 runs to 13 residues. The germline gives CDR1 LNHDA, CDR2 SQIVND (reference sequence). V was pared by 8 bases and J by 2 bases, with 5 bases of the junction left unmatched. CDR3 bases: TGTGCCAGTGCACCAGCGGGAGCCTACGAGCAGTACTTC. It yields the protein CASAPAGAYEQYF.

V and J are TRBV21-1 and TRBJ2-1; the table calls TRBD2, which could not be checked here. TRBV21-1 is tagged as a pseudogene. CDR3 size: 15 residues. The CDR3 DNA sequence: TGTGCCAGCAGCAATAGGCGGGAAAGGAATTCTGAGCAGTTCTTC. Residues: CASSNRRERNSEQFF.

The chain has TRBV4-3 and TRBJ2-7; D is undetermined. The CDR3 consists of 15 residues. Trimming cost V 0 bases and J 3 bases, with 12 bases left between them. Germline lookup yields CDR1 LGHNA and CDR2 YSLEER. The CDR3 loop reads CASSQEAGSDYEQYF. CDR3 nucleotides: TGCGCCAGCAGCCAAGAGGCAGGTTCTGACTACGAGCAGTACTTC.

V is TRBV5-1 and J is TRBJ2-7; 11 bases map to TRBD1. The CDR3 covers 15 residues. The J segment lost 7 bases and the V segment lost 4 bases, leaving 10 bases of the junction unmatched. CDR1 and CDR2 from the germline V gene are SGHRS and YFSETQ. The CDR3 region has the DNA TGCGCCAGCAGCACGTCCTCCGGGACAGGGGGAGAGCAGTACTTC. This codes for CASSTSSGTGGEQYF. Using reference TRBV5-1 and TRBJ2-7 for the parts outside the CDR3, the full variable domain is KAGVTQTPRYLIKTRGQQVTLSCSPISGHRSVSWYQQTPGQGLQFLFEYFSETQRNKGNFPGRFSGRQFSNSRSEMNVSTLELGDSALYLCASSTSSGTGGEQYFGPGTRLTVT.

The V gene is TRBV5-1, the J gene TRBJ1-2; maybe TRBD1 (6 bases). The CDR3 contains 15 residues. Trimming pared 2 bases from V and 2 bases from J, leaving 13 bases between. The germline CDR1 and CDR2 sequences are SGHRS and YFSETQ. CDR3 sequence: CASSLLTGGNYGYTF. CDR3 nucleotide sequence: TGCGCCAGCAGCTTATTGACGGGGGGCAACTATGGCTACACCTTC.

The chain combines TRBV5-6 with TRBJ1-2; possible D gene TRBD1, 6 bases. V dropped 5 bases and J dropped 6 bases, with 14 bases sitting between them. Per the germline V gene, CDR1 is SGHDT and CDR2 is YYEEEE. The CDR3 sequence is 13 residues long. CDR3 sequence reads: CASSPTGTHGYTF. For the CDR3, the DNA is TGTGCCAGCAGTCCAACAGGGACCCATGGCTACACCTTC.

The rearrangement uses TRBV27 and TRBJ1-5, with D tentatively TRBD1 (6 bases). The ends were cut back, 8 bases at V and 6 bases at J, with 26 bases in the middle. The CDR3 totals 17 residues. Germline-derived CDR1 and CDR2 are MNHEY and SMNVEV (reference sequence). CDR3 loop: CASLAAAQGRVVQPQHF. CDR3 DNA: TGTGCCAGCCTAGCCGCCGCACAGGGTCGTGTCGTTCAGCCCCAGCATTTT.

The chain recombines TRBV21-1 with TRBJ2-5; the table assigns TRBD2, which was not confirmed against the DNA. TRBV21-1 constitutes a pseudogene. CDR3 length: 16 residues. This chain's CDR3 is CASSKQGLAGQETQYF. The DNA of the CDR3 is TGTGCCAGCAGCAAGCAGGGACTAGCGGGACAAGAGACCCAGTACTTC.

The gene calls are TRBV29-1 and TRBJ1-4, with D possibly being TRBD1 (6 bases). The V end was cut by 6 bases, the J end by 7 bases, with 15 bases between. CDR1 and CDR2 from the germline V gene are SQVTM and ANQGSEA. There are 13 residues in the CDR3. DNA of the CDR3: TGCAGCGTGGATACAGGGAAAACTGAAAAACTGTTTTTT. It is translated as CSVDTGKTEKLFF.

This clone has only one observation. The chain combines TRBV11-3 with TRBJ2-7; TRBD1 is a possible D gene (5 bases). This CDR3 contains 14 residues. Per the germline V gene, CDR1 is SGHNT and CDR2 is YENEEA. V was clipped by 4 bases and J by 0 bases, with 10 bases between them. The CDR3 DNA is TGTGCCAGCAGCTGGATCAGGGACTCCTACGAGCAGTACTTC. Residues: CASSWIRDSYEQYF.

The chain has TRBV11-3 and TRBJ2-1, with TRBD1 identical over 10 bases. After removal of 1 base from V and 9 bases from J, the junction contained 15 bases not matched to a gene. CDR1 is SGHNT and CDR2 is YENEEA in the germline V gene. The CDR3 runs to 18 residues. In nucleotides, the CDR3 is TGTGCCAGCAGCTTAGGGGGGTCCGGGACAGGGGATCGTGGTGAGCAGTTCTTC. Protein product: CASSLGGSGTGDRGEQFF.

The chain carries TRBV10-3 and TRBJ1-1; 8 bases match TRBD1. With 5 bases clipped from V and 0 bases from J, the junction kept 5 bases outside the gene matches. The CDR3 consists of 15 residues. The germline gives CDR1 ENHRY, CDR2 SYGVKD. The CDR3 is CAISNSGGMNTEAFF. In nucleotides, the CDR3 is TGTGCCATCAGTAACTCAGGGGGCATGAACACTGAAGCTTTCTTT.

This clone was observed a single time. This rearrangement joins TRBV25-1 to TRBJ2-7; D ambiguous. The CDR3 length is 14 residues. Germline-derived CDR1 and CDR2 are MGHDK and SYGVNS. V dropped 1 base and J dropped 3 bases, with 10 bases sitting between them. The CDR3 region is CASSESYGNYEQYF. The CDR3 DNA follows: TGTGCCAGCAGTGAATCTTACGGTAACTACGAGCAGTACTTC.

This clone has a single count. This sequence joins TRBV7-2 and TRBJ2-3, with a tentative D call TRBD1 (6 bases). The CDR3 covers 14 residues. V was shortened by 5 bases and J by 3 bases, with 12 bases between the two germline ends. CDR1 and CDR2 from the germline V gene are SGHTA and FQGNSA. CDR3 loop: CASSAGVRTDTQYF. The CDR3 DNA reads as TGTGCCAGCAGCGCAGGGGTACGAACAGATACGCAGTATTTT.

The chain carries TRBV24-1 and TRBJ2-3; a possible D gene is TRBD2 (5 bases). Germline lookup yields CDR1 KGHDR and CDR2 SFDVKD. CDR3 size: 11 residues. The germline V and J ends were trimmed by 7 bases and 8 bases, with 9 bases remaining between them. CDR3 coding DNA: TGTGCCACCAGGACGGGAACTACGCAGTATTTT. As protein: CATRTGTTQYF.